A single TCR beta chain is shown here with its context. Its specificity is not known. These data belong to a study of blood T cells in healthy people across ages. A J-beta primer mix and a sample-barcoded 5' primer were used in a second PCR of roughly 6 to 11 cycles. At least 3 million CDR3-containing paired-end reads were obtained per sample. TCRdb re-called the 5' RACE reads with MiXCR, one entry per CDR3 protein. The sample has 1.8 million or so distinct CDR3 sequences; about two fifths are singletons. Regarding the study as a whole: Unsorted PBMC material precluded a definitive naive versus antigen-experienced comparison. Among T cells, TCR beta diversity per million cells dropped roughly linearly as age rose.

The CDR3 length is 14 residues. Trimming pared 9 bases from V and 1 base from J, leaving 11 bases between. Germline V lookup: CDR1 SGHRS, CDR2 YFSETQ. This TCR derives from a human donor in good health. Sequences were obtained from blood. This chain connects TRBV5-1 to TRBJ2-6; unclear D gene. The CDR3, as DNA: TGCGCCACCGCACCCAGTTCTGGGGCCAACGTCCTGACTTTC. Translated, it gives CATAPSSGANVLTF.